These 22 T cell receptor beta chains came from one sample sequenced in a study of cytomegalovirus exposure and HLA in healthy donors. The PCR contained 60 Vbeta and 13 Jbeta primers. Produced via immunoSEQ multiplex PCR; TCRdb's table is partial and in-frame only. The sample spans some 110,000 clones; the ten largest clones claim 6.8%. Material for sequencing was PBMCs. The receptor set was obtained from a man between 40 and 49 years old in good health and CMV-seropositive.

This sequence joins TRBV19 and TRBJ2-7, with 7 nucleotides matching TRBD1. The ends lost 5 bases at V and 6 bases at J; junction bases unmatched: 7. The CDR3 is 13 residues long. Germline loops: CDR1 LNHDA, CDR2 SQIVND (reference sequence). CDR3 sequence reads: CASSPDRDPEQYF. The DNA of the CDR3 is TGTGCCAGTAGTCCCGACAGGGATCCCGAGCAGTACTTC.

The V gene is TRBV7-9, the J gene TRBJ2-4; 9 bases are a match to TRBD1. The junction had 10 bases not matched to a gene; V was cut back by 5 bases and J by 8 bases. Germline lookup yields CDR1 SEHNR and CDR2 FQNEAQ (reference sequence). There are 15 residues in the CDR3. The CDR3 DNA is TGTGCCAGCAGCAAGACCCAACAGGGGGCAGACATTCAGTACTTC. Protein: CASSKTQQGADIQYF.

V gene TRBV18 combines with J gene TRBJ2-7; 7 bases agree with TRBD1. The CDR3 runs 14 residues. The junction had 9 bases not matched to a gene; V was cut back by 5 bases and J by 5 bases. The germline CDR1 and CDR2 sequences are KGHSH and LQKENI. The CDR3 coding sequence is TGTGCCAGCTCATATATTACCGACAGGGACGAGCAGTACTTC. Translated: CASSYITDRDEQYF.

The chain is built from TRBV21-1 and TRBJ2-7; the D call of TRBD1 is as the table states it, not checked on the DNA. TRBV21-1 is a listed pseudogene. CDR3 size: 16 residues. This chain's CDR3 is CASSRDRQGATYEQYF. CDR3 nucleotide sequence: TGTGCCAGCAGCAGGGATCGCCAGGGGGCTACCTACGAGCAGTACTTC.

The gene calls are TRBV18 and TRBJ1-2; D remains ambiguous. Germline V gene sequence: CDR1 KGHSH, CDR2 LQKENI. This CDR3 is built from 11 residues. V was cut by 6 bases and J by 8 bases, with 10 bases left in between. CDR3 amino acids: CASSTEWGYTF. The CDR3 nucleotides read TGTGCCAGCTCTACAGAATGGGGCTACACCTTC.

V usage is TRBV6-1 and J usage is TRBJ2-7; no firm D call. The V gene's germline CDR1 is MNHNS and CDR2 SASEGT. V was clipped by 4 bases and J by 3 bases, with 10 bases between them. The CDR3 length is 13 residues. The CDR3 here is CASSASPIYEQYF. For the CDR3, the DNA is TGTGCCAGCAGTGCCTCCCCTATCTACGAGCAGTACTTC.

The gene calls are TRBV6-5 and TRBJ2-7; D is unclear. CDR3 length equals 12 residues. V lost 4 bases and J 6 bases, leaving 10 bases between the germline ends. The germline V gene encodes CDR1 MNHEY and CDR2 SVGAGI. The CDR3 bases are TGTGCCAGCAGTTCGACATTAGGCGAGCAGTACTTC. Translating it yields CASSSTLGEQYF.

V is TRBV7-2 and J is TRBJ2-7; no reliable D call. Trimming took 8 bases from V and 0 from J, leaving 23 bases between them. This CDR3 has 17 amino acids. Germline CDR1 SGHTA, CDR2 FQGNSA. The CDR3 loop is CASASIGWRPSSYEQYF. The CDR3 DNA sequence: TGTGCCAGCGCCAGCATCGGTTGGCGGCCGAGCTCCTACGAGCAGTACTTC.

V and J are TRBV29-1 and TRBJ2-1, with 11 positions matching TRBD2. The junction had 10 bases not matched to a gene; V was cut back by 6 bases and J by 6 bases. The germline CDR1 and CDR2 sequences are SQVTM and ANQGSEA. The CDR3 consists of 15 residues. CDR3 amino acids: CSVPHHGLAGNEQFF. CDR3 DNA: TGCAGCGTGCCCCACCACGGACTAGCGGGCAATGAGCAGTTCTTC.

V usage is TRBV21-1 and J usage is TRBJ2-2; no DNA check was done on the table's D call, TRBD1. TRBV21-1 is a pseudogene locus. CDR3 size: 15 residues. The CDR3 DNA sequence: TGTGCCAGCATCAGGGGGACGGGGAACACCGGGGAGCTGTTTTTT. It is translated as CASIRGTGNTGELFF.

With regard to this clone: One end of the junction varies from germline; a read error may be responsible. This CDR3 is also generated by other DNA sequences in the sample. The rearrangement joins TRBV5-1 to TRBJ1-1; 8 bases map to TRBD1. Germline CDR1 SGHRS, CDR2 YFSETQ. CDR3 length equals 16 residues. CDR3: CASSAQGALMNTEAFF. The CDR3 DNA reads TGCGCCAGCTCCGCCCAGGGGGCGCTCATGAACACTGAAGCCTTCTTT. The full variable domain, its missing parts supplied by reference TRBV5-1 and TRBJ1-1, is KAGVTQTPRYLIKTRGQQVTLSCSPISGHRSVSWYQQTPGQGLQFLFEYFSETQRNKGNFPGRFSGRQFSNSRSEMNVSTLELGDSALYLCASSAQGALMNTEAFFGQGTRLTVV.

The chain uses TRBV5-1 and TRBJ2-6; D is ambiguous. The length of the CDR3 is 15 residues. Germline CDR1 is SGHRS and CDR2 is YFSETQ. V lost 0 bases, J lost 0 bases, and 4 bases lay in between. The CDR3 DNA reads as TGCGCCAGCAGCTTGGACGGCTCTGGGGCCAACGTCCTGACTTTC. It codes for CASSLDGSGANVLTF.

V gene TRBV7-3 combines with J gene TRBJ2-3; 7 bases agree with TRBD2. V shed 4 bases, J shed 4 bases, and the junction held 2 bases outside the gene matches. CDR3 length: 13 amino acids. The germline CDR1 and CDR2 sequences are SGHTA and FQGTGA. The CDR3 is CASSSRGADTQYF. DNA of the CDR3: TGTGCCAGCAGCTCCCGGGGGGCAGATACGCAGTATTTT. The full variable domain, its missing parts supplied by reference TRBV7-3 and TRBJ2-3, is GAGVSQTPSNKVTEKGKYVELRCDPISGHTALYWYRQSLGQGPEFLIYFQGTGAADDSGLPNDRFFAVRPEGSVSTLKIQRTERGDSAVYLCASSSRGADTQYFGPGTRLTVL.

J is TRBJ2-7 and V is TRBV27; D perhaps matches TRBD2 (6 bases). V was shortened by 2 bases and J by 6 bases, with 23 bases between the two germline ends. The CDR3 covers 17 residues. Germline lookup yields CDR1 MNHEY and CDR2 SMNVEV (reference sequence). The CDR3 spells CASSLRHPRGLDSEQYF. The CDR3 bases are TGTGCCAGCAGTTTAAGGCACCCTAGGGGACTCGATAGCGAGCAGTACTTC.

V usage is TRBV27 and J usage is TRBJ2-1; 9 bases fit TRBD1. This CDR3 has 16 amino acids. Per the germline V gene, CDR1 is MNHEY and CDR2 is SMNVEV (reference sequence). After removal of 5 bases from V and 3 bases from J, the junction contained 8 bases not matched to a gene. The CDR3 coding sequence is TGTGCCAGCAGTCTTCGGGACAGGGCATTCTACAATGAGCAGTTCTTC. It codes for CASSLRDRAFYNEQFF.

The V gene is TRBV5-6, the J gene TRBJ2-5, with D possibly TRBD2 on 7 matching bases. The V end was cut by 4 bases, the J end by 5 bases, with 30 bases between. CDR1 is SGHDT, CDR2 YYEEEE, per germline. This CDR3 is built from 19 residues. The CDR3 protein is CASSLEFGRGQTPSETQYF. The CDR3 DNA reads TGTGCCAGCAGCCTGGAGTTTGGGAGGGGACAAACGCCTTCGGAGACCCAGTACTTC.

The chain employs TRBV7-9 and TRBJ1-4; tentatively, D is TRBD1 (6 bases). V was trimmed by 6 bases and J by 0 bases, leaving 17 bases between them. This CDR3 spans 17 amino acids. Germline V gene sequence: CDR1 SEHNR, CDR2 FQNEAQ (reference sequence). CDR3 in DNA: TGTGCCAGCAGGGACGACAGGATCTTCGCAACTAATGAAAAACTGTTTTTT. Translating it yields CASRDDRIFATNEKLFF.

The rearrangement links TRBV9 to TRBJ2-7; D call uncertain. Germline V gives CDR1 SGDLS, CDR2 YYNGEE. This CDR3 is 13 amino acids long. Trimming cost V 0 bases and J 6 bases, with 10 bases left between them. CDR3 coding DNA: TGTGCCAGCAGCGTAGTCGGGTCTGGCGAGCAGTACTTC. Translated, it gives CASSVVGSGEQYF.

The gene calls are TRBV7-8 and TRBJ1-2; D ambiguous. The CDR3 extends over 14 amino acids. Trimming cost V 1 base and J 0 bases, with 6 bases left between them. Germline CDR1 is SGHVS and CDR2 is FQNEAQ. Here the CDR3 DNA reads TGTGCCAGCAGCTTAGGCCAGACTAACTATGGCTACACCTTC. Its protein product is CASSLGQTNYGYTF.

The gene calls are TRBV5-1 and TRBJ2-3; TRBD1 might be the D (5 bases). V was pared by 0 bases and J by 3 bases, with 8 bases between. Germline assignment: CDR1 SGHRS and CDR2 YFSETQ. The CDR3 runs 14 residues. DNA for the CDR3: TGCGCCAGCAGCTTGGACCAGGGAACAGATACGCAGTATTTT. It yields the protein CASSLDQGTDTQYF.

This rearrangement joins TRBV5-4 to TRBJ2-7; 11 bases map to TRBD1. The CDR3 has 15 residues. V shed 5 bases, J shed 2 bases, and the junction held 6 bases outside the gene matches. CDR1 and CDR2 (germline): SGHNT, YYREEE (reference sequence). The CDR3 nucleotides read TGTGCCAGCAGACCGGACAGGGGGCGTCCCTACGAGCAGTACTTC. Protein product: CASRPDRGRPYEQYF.

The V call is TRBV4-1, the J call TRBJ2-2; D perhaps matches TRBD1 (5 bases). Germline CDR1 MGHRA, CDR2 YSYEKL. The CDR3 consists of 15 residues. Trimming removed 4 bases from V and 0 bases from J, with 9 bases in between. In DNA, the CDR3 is TGCGCCAGCAGCCGGCCAGGGCCGAACACCGGGGAGCTGTTTTTT. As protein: CASSRPGPNTGELFF.